This passage covers 13 T cell receptor beta chains from one sample sequenced in a study of T cell responses to AZD1222 COVID-19 vaccine. The method was immunoSEQ multiplex PCR; TCRdb's version includes in-frame clones alone and lacks a portion of them. Seen here are more than 85,000 clones, 87% observed once, and the top ten hold roughly 5%. Source: peripheral blood, taken on day 0 of AZD1222 vaccination. These receptors came from an adult in good health.

J is TRBJ1-6 and V is TRBV7-2; unclear D gene. The CDR3 length is 16 residues. CDR1 and CDR2 from the germline V gene are SGHTA and FQGNSA. V was trimmed by 2 bases and J by 2 bases, leaving 10 bases between them. The CDR3: CASSLHGRTYNSPLHF. The CDR3 bases are TGTGCCAGCAGCTTACACGGGCGCACCTATAATTCACCCCTCCACTTT. Using reference TRBV7-2 and TRBJ1-6 for the parts outside the CDR3, the full variable domain is GAGVSQSPSNKVTEKGKDVELRCDPISGHTALYWYRQSLGQGLEFLIYFQGNSAPDKSGLPSDRFSAERTGGSVSTLTIQRTQQEDSAVYLCASSLHGRTYNSPLHFGNGTRLTVT.

The genes are TRBV28 and TRBJ2-3; 7 bases line up with TRBD1. V shed 6 bases and J 4 bases; nucleotides not matched to a gene: 10. Germline CDR1 MDHEN, CDR2 SYDVKM. The CDR3 is 15 amino acids. CDR3 bases: TGTGCCAGCAGCCTGGTAGGGGGCGGAGCAGATACGCAGTATTTT. This codes for CASSLVGGGADTQYF.

The chain joins TRBV6-5 to TRBJ1-5; 8 bases align to TRBD1. From germline, CDR1 is MNHEY and CDR2 SVGAGI. Trimming removed 0 bases from V and 7 bases from J; junction bases left unmatched: 8. The CDR3 runs to 16 residues. CDR3 DNA: TGTGCCAGCAGTTACTCGAGCGGACAGGGAGGACAGCCCCAGCATTTT. Translated: CASSYSSGQGGQPQHF.

The V and J genes are TRBV13 and TRBJ1-2; weak D call: TRBD1 (5 bases). Germline CDR1 PRHDT, CDR2 FYEKMQ (reference sequence). The CDR3 runs to 15 residues. V dropped 5 bases and J dropped 4 bases, with 17 bases sitting between them. CDR3 loop: CASSRGAAVVYGYTF. The CDR3 nucleotides are TGTGCCAGCAGCCGAGGGGCCGCGGTAGTCTATGGCTACACCTTC.

The rearrangement links TRBV28 to TRBJ1-2; TRBD1 is a possible D gene (6 bases). Per germline, CDR1 MDHEN and CDR2 SYDVKM. V was trimmed by 6 bases and J by 0 bases, leaving 17 bases between them. This CDR3 spans 16 amino acids. This CDR3 reads CASSHQVGGSNYGYTF. In DNA form, the CDR3 reads TGTGCCAGCAGCCACCAGGTCGGGGGCTCTAACTATGGCTACACCTTC.

A note on this clone: This same CDR3 is encoded by further DNA sequences in the sample. The chain has TRBV18 and TRBJ1-1; 7 bases align to TRBD1. The CDR3 runs 14 residues. The germline V gene encodes CDR1 KGHSH and CDR2 LQKENI. The J segment lost 1 base and the V segment lost 3 bases, leaving 2 bases of the junction unmatched. In DNA form, the CDR3 reads TGTGCCAGCTCACCGAGGACAGGGAACACTGAAGCTTTCTTT. It yields the protein CASSPRTGNTEAFF.

The chain combines TRBV3-1 (or the pseudogene TRBV3-2) with TRBJ2-7, with 12 bases matching TRBD2. Trimming removed 5 bases from V and 1 base from J; junction bases left unmatched: 3. CDR3 length: 15 amino acids. Germline V gene lookup returns CDR1 LGHDT and CDR2 YNNKEL (reference sequence). CDR3 amino acids: CASSEGLAGSYEQYF. Here the CDR3 DNA reads TGTGCCAGCAGCGAAGGACTAGCGGGATCCTACGAGCAGTACTTC.

The chain is built from TRBV19 and TRBJ2-3; D might be TRBD1 or TRBD2, each matching 6 bases. The V end was cut by 3 bases, the J end by 7 bases, with 26 bases between. Germline values: CDR1 LNHDA, CDR2 SQIVND (reference sequence). The CDR3 has 18 residues. In nucleotides, the CDR3 is TGTGCCAGTAGTATCCCGGGAACAGGGACTGTCCCCCCGAATACGCAGTATTTT. This gives the protein CASSIPGTGTVPPNTQYF.

The DNA for the CDR3 is TGTGCCAGCAGTTACTCGGACGGGAATTCACCCCTCCACTTT. It codes for CASSYSDGNSPLHF. V usage is TRBV6-5 and J usage is TRBJ1-6; D gene ambiguous. There are 14 residues in the CDR3. Germline CDR1 MNHEY, CDR2 SVGAGI. The V and J ends lost 0 bases and 7 bases respectively, with 7 bases between them.

This rearrangement joins TRBV19 to TRBJ1-5, with D hard to call. The V gene lost 7 bases and the J gene lost 6 bases, with 16 bases spanning the gap. The CDR3 runs to 14 residues. Germline-derived CDR1 and CDR2 are LNHDA and SQIVND (reference sequence). CDR3 amino acids: CASIEGRTAQPQHF. The CDR3 bases are TGTGCCAGTATTGAAGGAAGAACGGCTCAGCCCCAGCATTTT.

The chain combines TRBV19 with TRBJ1-4; D gene unclear. Germline CDR1 is LNHDA and CDR2 is SQIVND (reference sequence). Deletions cut 4 bases from V and 6 bases from J, with 12 bases between. The length of the CDR3 is 14 residues. The CDR3 nucleotides are TGTGCCAGTAGTAATTGGGAGAGGGATGAAAAACTGTTTTTT. Its protein is CASSNWERDEKLFF.

This clone was seen once. The chain uses TRBV3-1 (or the pseudogene TRBV3-2) and TRBJ2-5, with D unclear. V lost 0 bases and J lost 2, with 13 bases in between. CDR3 length: 16 amino acids. Per germline, CDR1 LGHDT and CDR2 YNNKEL (reference sequence). CDR3: CASSQDIGRLQETQYF. The CDR3 DNA reads TGTGCCAGCAGCCAAGACATCGGACGGCTACAAGAGACCCAGTACTTC.

The J gene is TRBJ2-6, the V gene TRBV30; no clear D. Trimming removed 5 bases at V and 1 base at J, with 6 bases between. Germline-derived CDR1 and CDR2 are GTSNPN and SVGIG (reference sequence). CDR3 length: 13 residues. CDR3 nucleotides: TGTGCCTGGGGCTTATCTGGGGCCAACGTCCTGACTTTC. This sequence encodes CAWGLSGANVLTF.